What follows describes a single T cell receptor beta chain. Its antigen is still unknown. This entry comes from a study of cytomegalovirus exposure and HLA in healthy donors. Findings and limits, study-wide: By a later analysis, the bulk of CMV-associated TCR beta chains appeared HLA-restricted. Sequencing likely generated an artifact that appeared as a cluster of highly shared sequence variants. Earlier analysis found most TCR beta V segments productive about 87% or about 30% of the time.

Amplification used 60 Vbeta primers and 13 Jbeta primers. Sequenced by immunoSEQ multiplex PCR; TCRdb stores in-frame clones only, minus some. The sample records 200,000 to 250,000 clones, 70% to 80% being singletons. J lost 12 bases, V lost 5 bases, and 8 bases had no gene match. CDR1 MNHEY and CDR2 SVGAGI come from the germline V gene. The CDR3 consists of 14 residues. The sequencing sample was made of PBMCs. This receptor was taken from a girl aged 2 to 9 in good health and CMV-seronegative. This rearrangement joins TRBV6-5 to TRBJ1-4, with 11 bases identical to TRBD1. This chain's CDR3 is CASSNRDRGSELFF. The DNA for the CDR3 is TGTGCCAGCAGTAATCGGGACAGGGGGTCAGAACTGTTTTTT.